The clone carrying this T cell receptor (beta chain) was found once. The antigen is not known. Via MiXCR, TCRdb re-called the reads, giving one row per CDR3 protein. The sample holds about 270,000 distinct CDR3 sequences; approximately 22% are singletons and the top ten take roughly 19%. The CDR3 is 16 residues long. The V gene end was trimmed by 0 bases and the J gene end by 6 bases; junction bases not matched to a gene: 6. CDR1 LGHNA and CDR2 YSLEER come from the germline V gene. These data are taken from a study of T cell repertoires in cytomegalovirus infection. This TCR came from a human donor in good health (CMV status not recorded). Some clones in this sample may be carry-over from other donors' samples. The chain combines TRBV4-3 with TRBJ1-4; TRBD1 aligns across 8 bases. The sequences come from cultured PBMCs, collected from culture after CMV antigen stimulation. The CDR3, as DNA: TGCGCCAGCAGCCAAGATCGAGGACAGGGAGATGAAAAACTGTTTTTT. Translation: CASSQDRGQGDEKLFF.